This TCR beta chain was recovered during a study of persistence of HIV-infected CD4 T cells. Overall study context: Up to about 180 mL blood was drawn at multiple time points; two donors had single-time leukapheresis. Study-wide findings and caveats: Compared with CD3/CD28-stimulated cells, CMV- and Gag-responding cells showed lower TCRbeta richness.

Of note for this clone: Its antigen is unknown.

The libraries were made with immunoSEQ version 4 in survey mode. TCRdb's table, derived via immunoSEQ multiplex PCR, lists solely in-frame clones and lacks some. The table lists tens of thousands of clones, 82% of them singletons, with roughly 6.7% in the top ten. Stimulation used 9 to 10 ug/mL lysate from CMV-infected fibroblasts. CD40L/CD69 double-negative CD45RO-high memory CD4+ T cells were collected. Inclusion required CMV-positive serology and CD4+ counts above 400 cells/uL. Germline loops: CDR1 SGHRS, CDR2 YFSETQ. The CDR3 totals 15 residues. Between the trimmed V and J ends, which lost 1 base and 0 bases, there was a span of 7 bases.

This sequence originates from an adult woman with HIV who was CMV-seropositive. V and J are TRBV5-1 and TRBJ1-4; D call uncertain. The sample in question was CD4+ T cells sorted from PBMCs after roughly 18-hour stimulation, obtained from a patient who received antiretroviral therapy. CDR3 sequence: CASSLWGPTNEKLFF. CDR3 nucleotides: TGCGCCAGCAGCTTGTGGGGTCCAACTAATGAAAAACTGTTTTTT.